The source of this TCR beta chain is a study of spatial heterogeneity in lung cancer. Findings of the study overall: Whereas they appeared in blood less at follow-up, ubiquitous expanded tumor TCRs appeared there more at resection.

With respect to this clonotype: What it binds is unknown.

The sample's time point: blood at routine non-recurrence follow-up after resection. In each case, whole RNA from tumor, nontumor lung or frozen PBMC was sequenced unsorted. Germline V gene data show CDR1 as SGHNT and CDR2 as YENEEA. Trimming pared 10 bases from V and 7 bases from J, leaving 16 bases between. The CDR3 is 13 residues long. A single record per CDR3 protein comes from TCRdb applying MiXCR to the 5' RACE reads. The profile shows around 110,000 distinct CDR3 sequences, more than 9% of them singletons. This TCR was recovered from a male donor with early-stage non-small cell lung cancer. Source: PBMCs, taken at follow-up. The J gene is TRBJ1-4, the V gene TRBV11-3, with D hard to call. The CDR3 reads CATGPPRAEKLFF. The DNA for the CDR3 is TGTGCCACCGGACCGCCCCGGGCTGAAAAACTGTTTTTT.